These T cell receptor beta chains were read from a single sample in a study of shared clonotypes between healthy human individuals. Repertoires were generated with immunoSEQ multiplex PCR, while TCRdb's copy carries only in-frame clones and drops some. This repertoire shows about 2 million clones, roughly 95% found once; its top ten account for roughly 1%. The material sequenced was naive CD8+ T cells sorted from blood. Source of these receptors: a man younger than 35 in good health. CDR3s include the opening cysteine and the closing phenylalanine or tryptophan. Fields, in order: D gene, clone size, V gene, J gene, CDR3 protein, CDR3 DNA. The D gene is left open where the match is weak. Clone size, where shown, is once, few, many, or a class for clones that have expanded.

d_gene: TRBD1
abundance: once
v_gene: TRBV7-2
j_gene: TRBJ1-3
CDR3aa: CATHQGDNSGNTIYF
CDR3nt: TGTGCCACCCACCAGGGGGACAACTCTGGAAACACCATATATTTT

d_gene: TRBD2
abundance: .
v_gene: TRBV4-3
j_gene: TRBJ2-5
CDR3aa: CASSQLTSGKETQYF
CDR3nt: TGCGCCAGCAGCCAATTGACTAGCGGGAAAGAGACCCAGTACTTC

d_gene: .
abundance: .
v_gene: TRBV9
j_gene: TRBJ2-7
CDR3aa: CASSLGGVSYEQYF
CDR3nt: TGTGCCAGCAGCCTCGGCGGGGTCTCCTACGAGCAGTACTTC

d_gene: .
abundance: once
v_gene: TRBV12-2
j_gene: TRBJ2-3
CDR3aa: CASRLGDGTQTDTQYF
CDR3nt: TGTGCAAGTCGCTTAGGGGACGGAACCCAGACAGATACGCAGTATTTT

d_gene: TRBD2
abundance: .
v_gene: TRBV5-6
j_gene: TRBJ2-2
CDR3aa: CASSLGLAGSTGELFF
CDR3nt: TGTGCCAGCAGCTTGGGCCTAGCGGGAAGTACCGGGGAGCTGTTTTTT

d_gene: .
abundance: .
v_gene: TRBV30
j_gene: TRBJ2-1
CDR3aa: CAWRGDSNEQFF
CDR3nt: TGTGCCTGGAGGGGGGATTCGAATGAGCAGTTCTTC

d_gene: TRBD1
abundance: .
v_gene: TRBV27
j_gene: TRBJ1-6
CDR3aa: CASSLDRGHSPLHF
CDR3nt: TGTGCCAGCAGTTTGGACAGGGGACATTCACCCCTCCACTTT

d_gene: .
abundance: .
v_gene: TRBV6-5
j_gene: TRBJ2-2
CDR3aa: CASSPTGENTGELFF
CDR3nt: TGTGCCAGCAGTCCCACCGGGGAGAACACCGGGGAGCTGTTTTTT

d_gene: TRBD1
abundance: .
v_gene: TRBV5-4
j_gene: TRBJ1-1
CDR3aa: CASHRGENTEAFF
CDR3nt: TGTGCCAGCCACAGGGGGGAGAACACTGAAGCTTTCTTT

d_gene: .
abundance: .
v_gene: TRBV4-2
j_gene: TRBJ2-1
CDR3aa: CASSQGLEDEQFF
CDR3nt: TGTGCCAGCAGCCAAGGACTAGAAGATGAGCAGTTCTTC

d_gene: TRBD1
abundance: .
v_gene: TRBV6-5
j_gene: TRBJ2-5
CDR3aa: CASSEQGKETQYF
CDR3nt: TGTGCCAGCAGTGAACAGGGGAAAGAGACCCAGTACTTC

d_gene: .
abundance: .
v_gene: TRBV29-1
j_gene: TRBJ1-4
CDR3aa: CSVMDPTTNEKLFF
CDR3nt: TGCAGCGTAATGGACCCTACAACTAATGAAAAACTGTTTTTT

d_gene: .
abundance: .
v_gene: TRBV4-3
j_gene: TRBJ2-6
CDR3aa: CASSQASGARFAGANVLTF
CDR3nt: TGCGCCAGCAGCCAAGCTTCTGGGGCGCGGTTTGCTGGGGCCAACGTCCTGACTTTC

d_gene: .
abundance: .
v_gene: TRBV5-5
j_gene: TRBJ1-6
CDR3aa: CASSLAGSNSPLHF
CDR3nt: TGTGCCAGCAGCTTGGCCGGGTCAAATTCACCCCTCCACTTT

d_gene: .
abundance: .
v_gene: TRBV6-6
j_gene: TRBJ2-5
CDR3aa: CASRSIALLGTQYF
CDR3nt: TGTGCCAGCAGATCCATAGCTTTACTGGGGACCCAGTACTTC

d_gene: TRBD1
abundance: .
v_gene: TRBV4-2
j_gene: TRBJ2-7
CDR3aa: CASSPDRGSYEQYF
CDR3nt: TGTGCCAGCAGCCCAGACAGGGGTTCCTACGAGCAGTACTTC

d_gene: .
abundance: .
v_gene: TRBV6-1
j_gene: TRBJ2-5
CDR3aa: CASSQETQYF
CDR3nt: TGTGCCAGCAGTCAAGAGACCCAGTACTTC

d_gene: TRBD1
abundance: .
v_gene: TRBV7-3
j_gene: TRBJ1-1
CDR3aa: CASSLAGTDYTEAFF
CDR3nt: TGTGCCAGCAGCTTAGCGGGGACAGACTACACTGAAGCTTTCTTT

d_gene: TRBD1
abundance: .
v_gene: TRBV11-2
j_gene: TRBJ2-2
CDR3aa: CASSLGQGTGELFF
CDR3nt: TGTGCCAGCAGCTTGGGACAGGGCACCGGGGAGCTGTTTTTT

d_gene: .
abundance: .
v_gene: TRBV5-1
j_gene: TRBJ2-3
CDR3aa: CASSLFPSPDTQYF
CDR3nt: TGCGCCAGCAGTCTATTTCCCAGCCCAGATACGCAGTATTTT

d_gene: .
abundance: .
v_gene: TRBV27
j_gene: TRBJ2-7
CDR3aa: CASSPSTGVVIYEQYF
CDR3nt: TGTGCCAGCAGTCCCTCTACCGGGGTCGTCATCTACGAGCAGTACTTC

d_gene: TRBD1
abundance: .
v_gene: TRBV19
j_gene: TRBJ1-1
CDR3aa: CATGTGYAEAFF
CDR3nt: TGTGCCACCGGGACAGGGTATGCTGAAGCTTTCTTT

d_gene: TRBD2
abundance: .
v_gene: TRBV27
j_gene: TRBJ2-3
CDR3aa: CASSLGAGAPPDTQYF
CDR3nt: TGTGCCAGCAGTTTAGGGGCGGGAGCCCCCCCAGATACGCAGTATTTT

d_gene: .
abundance: .
v_gene: TRBV7-2
j_gene: TRBJ2-7
CDR3aa: CASSFGLASYSYEQYF
CDR3nt: TGTGCCAGCAGCTTTGGGCTAGCGTCATATTCCTACGAGCAGTACTTC